This is a list of T cell receptor beta chains from one sample in a study of CD8 T cells in ankylosing spondylitis. MiXCR, run by TCRdb on the 5' RACE reads, gives a single entry per CDR3 protein. The top ten clones hold about 3.5% of a sample with 300,000 to 350,000 distinct CDR3 sequences, less than 25% of them seen once. Input material: blood, either unsorted or a sorted T cell fraction (not recorded which). The receptors derive from a female donor with ankylosing spondylitis or in good health (not recorded which). CDR3s include the opening cysteine and the closing phenylalanine or tryptophan. Each record gives: V gene, clone size, J gene, D gene, CDR3 protein, CDR3 DNA. A D gene is named only where the DNA matches it firmly. The size entry is marked missing in some rows and otherwise reads once, few, many or a size class.

TRBV20-1,.,TRBJ2-7,TRBD2,CSVASGRGPYEQYF,TGCAGTGTGGCTAGCGGGAGAGGACCTTACGAACAGTACTTC
TRBV5-6,few,TRBJ1-1,.,CASSLGMVSEAFF,TGTGCCAGCAGCCTTGGGATGGTCTCTGAAGCTTTCTTT
TRBV20-1,.,TRBJ2-5,TRBD2,CSIGTSGLGTQYF,TGCAGTATTGGGACTAGCGGTCTAGGGACCCAGTACTTC
TRBV12-3/TRBV12-4,.,TRBJ2-1,.,CASSLARDSYNEQFF,TGTGCCAGCAGTTTAGCCCGGGACTCCTACAATGAGCAGTTCTTC
TRBV15,few,TRBJ2-3,.,CATSRDRESTDTQYF,TGTGCCACCAGCAGAGATCGCGAGAGCACAGATACGCAGTATTTT
TRBV28,few,TRBJ2-7,TRBD1,CASRKGTGGSYEQYF,TGTGCCAGCAGGAAGGGGACAGGGGGCTCCTACGAGCAGTACTTC
TRBV20-1,.,TRBJ2-1,TRBD2,CSASHRMSGSNEQFF,TGCAGTGCAAGCCACCGGATGAGCGGGAGCAATGAGCAGTTCTTC
TRBV11-2,few,TRBJ1-1,.,CASSSLGGDTEAFF,TGTGCCAGCAGCTCCCTTGGAGGTGACACTGAAGCTTTCTTT
TRBV12-3/TRBV12-4,many,TRBJ1-1,.,CASSLQVGGPGAEAFF,TGTGCCAGCAGTCTCCAAGTTGGGGGGCCTGGGGCTGAAGCTTTCTTT
TRBV20-1,few,TRBJ2-3,TRBD2,CSASIPTSVSSTDTQYF,TGCAGTGCCTCAATTCCAACTAGCGTCTCTAGCACAGATACGCAGTATTTT
TRBV29-1,many,TRBJ2-3,.,CSSLRRGTDTQYF,TGCAGCTCCCTAAGGCGGGGCACAGATACGCAGTATTTT
TRBV6-2/TRBV6-3,.,TRBJ2-1,TRBD2,CASSYSGSGTSYNEQFF,TGTGCCAGCAGTTACTCTGGTAGCGGGACGTCCTACAATGAGCAGTTCTTC
TRBV2,.,TRBJ1-4,.,CASSSTTGLKLFF,TGTGCCAGCAGTTCTACGACAGGACTGAAACTGTTTTTT
TRBV12-3/TRBV12-4,many,TRBJ2-1,TRBD2,CASILAGGPNEQFF,TGTGCCAGCATCCTAGCGGGAGGGCCGAATGAGCAGTTCTTC
TRBV20-1,many,TRBJ1-3,TRBD1,CSAPTGLGNTIYF,TGCAGTGCGCCGACAGGGTTAGGAAACACCATATATTTT
TRBV20-1,few,TRBJ2-2,TRBD2,CSALTSDPNTGELFF,TGCAGTGCCCTAACTAGCGACCCGAACACCGGGGAGCTGTTTTTT